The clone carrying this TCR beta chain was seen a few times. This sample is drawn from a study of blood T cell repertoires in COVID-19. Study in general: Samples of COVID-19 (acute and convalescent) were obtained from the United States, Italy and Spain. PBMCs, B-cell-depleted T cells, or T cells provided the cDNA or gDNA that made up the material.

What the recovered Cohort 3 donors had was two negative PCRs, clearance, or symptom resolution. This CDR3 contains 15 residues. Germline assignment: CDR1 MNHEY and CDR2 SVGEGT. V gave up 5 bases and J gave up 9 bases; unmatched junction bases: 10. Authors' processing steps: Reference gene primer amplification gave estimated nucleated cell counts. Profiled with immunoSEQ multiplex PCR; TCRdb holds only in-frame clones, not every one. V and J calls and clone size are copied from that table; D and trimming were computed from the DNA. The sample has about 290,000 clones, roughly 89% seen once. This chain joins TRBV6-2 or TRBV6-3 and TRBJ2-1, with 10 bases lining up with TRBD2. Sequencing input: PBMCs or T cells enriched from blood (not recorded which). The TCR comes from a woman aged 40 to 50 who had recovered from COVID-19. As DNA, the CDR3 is TGTGCCAGCAGTAAGGCTAGCGGGAGAGGTGGTGAGCAGTTCTTC. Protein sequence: CASSKASGRGGEQFF.